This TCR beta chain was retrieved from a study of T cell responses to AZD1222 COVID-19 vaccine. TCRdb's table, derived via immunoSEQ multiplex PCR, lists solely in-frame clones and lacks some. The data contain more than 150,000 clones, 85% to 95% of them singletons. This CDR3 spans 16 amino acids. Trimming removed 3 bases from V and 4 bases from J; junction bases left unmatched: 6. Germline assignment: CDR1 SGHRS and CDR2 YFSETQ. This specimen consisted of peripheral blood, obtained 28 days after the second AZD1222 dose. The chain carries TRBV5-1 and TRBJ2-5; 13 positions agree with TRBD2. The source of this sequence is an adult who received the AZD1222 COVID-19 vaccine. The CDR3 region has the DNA TGCGCCAGCAGCTCAGGGACTAGCGGGATAGGAGAGACCCAGTACTTC. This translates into CASSSGTSGIGETQYF. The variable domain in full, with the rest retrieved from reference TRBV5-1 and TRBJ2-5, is KAGVTQTPRYLIKTRGQQVTLSCSPISGHRSVSWYQQTPGQGLQFLFEYFSETQRNKGNFPGRFSGRQFSNSRSEMNVSTLELGDSALYLCASSSGTSGIGETQYFGPGTRLLVL.